This TCR beta chain was identified during a study of blood T cells in healthy people across ages. Whole-study findings and limits: Diversity was higher, and naive CD4+ cells more numerous, in long-lived donors than in aged donors. While age rose, TCR beta diversity per million T cells dropped in a roughly linear way.

Then a second PCR, running about 7 to 11 cycles, was carried out with a sample-barcoded 5' primer and a J-beta primer mix. TCRdb passed the 5' RACE reads through MiXCR, listing each CDR3 protein once. Here the sample spans about a million distinct CDR3 sequences, 35% to 45% being singletons. Comment on this clonotype: What it recognizes is unknown.

The CDR3 is 15 residues long. Losses at the gene ends were 0 bases for V and 3 bases for J; bases not matched to a gene: 1. Germline CDR1 reads SGDLS; CDR2 reads YYNGEE. This sequence originates from a man aged 18 to 35 in good health. Sequenced sample: blood. The chain combines TRBV9 with TRBJ2-3, with TRBD1 identical over 10 bases. Here the CDR3 DNA reads TGTGCCAGCAGCGTAGGACAGGGGGCGACAGATACGCAGTATTTT. The encoded protein is CASSVGQGATDTQYF.